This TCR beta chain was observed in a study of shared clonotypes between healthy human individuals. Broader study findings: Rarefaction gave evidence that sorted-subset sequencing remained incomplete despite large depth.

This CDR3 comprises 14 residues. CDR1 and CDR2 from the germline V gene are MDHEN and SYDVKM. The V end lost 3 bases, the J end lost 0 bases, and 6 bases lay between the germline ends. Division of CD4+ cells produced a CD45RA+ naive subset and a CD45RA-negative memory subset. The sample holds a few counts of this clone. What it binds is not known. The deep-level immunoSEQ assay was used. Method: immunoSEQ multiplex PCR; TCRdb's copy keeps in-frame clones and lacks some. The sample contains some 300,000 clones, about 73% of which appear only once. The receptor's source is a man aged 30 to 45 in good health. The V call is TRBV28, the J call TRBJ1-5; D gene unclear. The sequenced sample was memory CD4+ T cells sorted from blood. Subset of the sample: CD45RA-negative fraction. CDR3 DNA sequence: TGTGCCAGCAGTTTGCACCTTAGCAATCAGCCCCAGCATTTT. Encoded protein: CASSLHLSNQPQHF.